The present T cell receptor beta chain was sequenced within a study of human T cells and chemical hapten exposure. One entry per CDR3 protein, called by TCRdb with MiXCR from the RACE reads. The data hold tens of thousands of distinct CDR3 sequences, with around 4.1% observed a single time. The time point is: healthy volunteer bleed at 2 weeks. Extraction of total RNA was performed on unfractionated whole blood. This clonotype has at least ten counts. The sequence was obtained from a female donor in good health. Some clones in this sample may be carry-over from other donors' samples. The sequenced sample consisted of whole blood.

In nucleotides, the CDR3 is TGTGCCATCAGTGACCCCCGGGTCCGGGGAACTAATGAAAAACTGTTTTTT. It translates to CAISDPRVRGTNEKLFF. The V gene is TRBV10-3, the J gene TRBJ1-4; D unclear. CDR1 is ENHRY and CDR2 is SYGVKD in the germline V gene. The CDR3 contains 17 residues. Trimming stripped 3 bases from V and 1 base from J, with 15 bases between.